Presented here are 28 T cell receptor beta chains from one specimen sequenced in a study of blood T cell repertoires in COVID-19. The repertoire was sequenced with immunoSEQ multiplex PCR; TCRdb's copy has only in-frame clones and lacks some. The data show nearly 200,000 clones, roughly 86% seen once. Sequencing was carried out using peripheral blood. These TCRs come from a woman aged 70-85 years with active or convalescent COVID-19.

The chain recombines TRBV28 with TRBJ2-7; 7 positions match TRBD2. This CDR3 has 12 residues. The germline CDR1 and CDR2 sequences are MDHEN and SYDVKM. Germline trimming cut 10 bases from V and 2 bases from J; bases unmatched to any gene: 5. CDR3 loop: CATRGGAYEQYF. The CDR3 DNA reads TGTGCCACCCGTGGGGGGGCCTACGAGCAGTACTTC.

V usage is TRBV19 and J usage is TRBJ2-3; TRBD2 agrees at 7 bases. The V segment lost 6 bases and the J segment 3 bases; nucleotides outside the gene matches: 12. The V gene's germline CDR1 is LNHDA and CDR2 SQIVND (reference sequence). CDR3 size: 16 residues. For the CDR3, the DNA is TGTGCCAGTAGACCGATGATGGCGGGAGTTACAGATACGCAGTATTTT. It encodes CASRPMMAGVTDTQYF.

The table lists this clone with many counts. The CDR3 nucleotides are TGTGCCAGCAGCTTAGATGGGCGGGAGGGCTCAGATACGCAGTATTTT. It translates to CASSLDGREGSDTQYF. The chain employs TRBV11-3 and TRBJ2-3; 9 bases agree with TRBD2. This CDR3 contains 16 residues. The J segment lost 4 bases and the V segment lost 0 bases, leaving 5 bases of the junction unmatched. The germline gives CDR1 SGHNT, CDR2 YENEEA.

The gene calls are TRBV29-1 and TRBJ2-2, with 9 bases fitting TRBD1. V shed 5 bases and J 6 bases; nucleotides not matched to a gene: 7. Germline CDR1 and CDR2: SQVTM and ANQGSEA. This CDR3 spans 14 amino acids. The CDR3 loop reads CSVNPTGGAGELFF. The DNA for the CDR3 is TGCAGCGTTAATCCCACAGGGGGCGCCGGGGAGCTGTTTTTT.

The gene calls are TRBV3-1 (or the pseudogene TRBV3-2) and TRBJ1-1; perhaps TRBD1 as D (5 bases). From germline, CDR1 is LGHDT and CDR2 YNNKEL (reference sequence). V lost 2 bases and J lost 1, with 23 bases in between. CDR3 length: 19 residues. CDR3 sequence reads: CASSQTSGGVKEKNTEAFF. The DNA for the CDR3 is TGTGCCAGCAGCCAAACCTCCGGAGGGGTAAAGGAGAAGAACACTGAAGCTTTCTTT.

The rearrangement uses TRBV7-2 and TRBJ2-7; 13 nucleotides align to TRBD2. CDR3 size: 15 residues. V lost 4 bases and J lost 7; bases outside the gene matches: 7. Germline CDR1 reads SGHTA; CDR2 reads FQGNSA. The CDR3: CASSSEGLAGQEQYF. Written as DNA, the CDR3 is TGTGCCAGCAGCTCAGAGGGACTAGCGGGGCAGGAGCAGTACTTC.

The chain carries TRBV3-1 (or the pseudogene TRBV3-2) and TRBJ1-4, with D uncertain. V lost 7 bases and J lost 5, with 11 bases in between. The CDR3 loop spans 13 amino acids. Germline V CDR1 and CDR2: LGHDT, YNNKEL (reference sequence). The CDR3 nucleotides are TGTGCCAGCACACATCGCGGGAATGAAAAACTGTTTTTT. Translation: CASTHRGNEKLFF.

This chain connects TRBV5-3 to TRBJ2-7, with TRBD1 matching 9 bases. TRBV5-3 is noted as an ORF with a role that remains uncertain. Trimming removed 0 bases from V and 5 bases from J; junction bases left unmatched: 3. The CDR3 loop spans 14 amino acids. The CDR3 sequence: CARSLGQGVHEQYF. The CDR3 DNA follows: TGTGCCAGAAGCTTGGGACAGGGGGTCCACGAGCAGTACTTC.

The rearrangement links TRBV15 to TRBJ1-1, with a tentative D call TRBD1 (5 bases). Germline V lookup: CDR1 LNHNV, CDR2 YYDKDF (reference sequence). Trimming left V 2 bases short and J 1 base short, with 8 bases between. This CDR3 region has 14 residues. CDR3 nucleotide sequence: TGTGCCACCAGCAGACAGGGTCGGAACACTGAAGCTTTCTTT. Translation gives CATSRQGRNTEAFF.

The rearrangement links TRBV5-1 to TRBJ2-3; 8 bases fit TRBD1. With V trimmed by 0 bases and J by 5 bases, 8 bases remained unmatched. In germline, CDR1 is SGHRS, CDR2 YFSETQ. The CDR3 spans 16 residues. The CDR3 DNA sequence: TGCGCCAGCAGCTTGGGGGCCGGCACAGGGGGAGATACGCAGTATTTT. The encoded protein is CASSLGAGTGGDTQYF.

This clone was seen more than once but under ten times. This rearrangement joins TRBV6-5 to TRBJ2-3, with 10 bases lining up with TRBD2. V trimming: 6 bases; J trimming: 4 bases; junction bases outside the gene matches: 7. Germline loops: CDR1 MNHEY, CDR2 SVGAGI. CDR3 length: 15 residues. CDR3: CASRPLAGDSDTQYF. The CDR3 bases are TGTGCCAGCAGGCCTCTAGCGGGGGACTCAGATACGCAGTATTTT.

The chain employs TRBV28 and TRBJ2-7; TRBD1 agrees at 9 bases. CDR1 is MDHEN, CDR2 SYDVKM, per germline. CDR3 length: 13 residues. Trimming took 10 bases from V and 4 from J; bases not matched to a gene: 8. CDR3 bases: TGTGCCACCACCGGGACAGGGACGTACGAGCAGTACTTC. This translates into CATTGTGTYEQYF.

The chain combines TRBV30 with TRBJ1-5, with D possibly matching TRBD1 (5 bases). Germline V gives CDR1 GTSNPN, CDR2 SVGIG (reference sequence). The CDR3 is 16 amino acids. The V end lost 5 bases, the J end lost 2 bases, and 19 bases lay between the germline ends. The chain's CDR3 is CAWGPLGGAGNQPQHF. CDR3 sequence (DNA): TGTGCCTGGGGCCCCCTGGGAGGGGCTGGCAATCAGCCCCAGCATTTT.

The chain carries TRBV28 and TRBJ2-7; 8 bases agree with TRBD1. Germline CDR1 is MDHEN and CDR2 is SYDVKM. J lost 3 bases, V lost 5 bases, and 9 bases had no gene match. This CDR3 contains 15 residues. The CDR3 sequence is CASSTTGGISYEQYF. In DNA, the CDR3 is TGTGCCAGCAGTACCACAGGGGGAATTAGCTACGAGCAGTACTTC.

V usage is TRBV5-1 and J usage is TRBJ2-1; D perhaps matches TRBD2 (5 bases). CDR1 and CDR2 from the germline V gene are SGHRS and YFSETQ. The CDR3 length is 15 residues. V lost 6 bases and J 4 bases, leaving 17 bases between the germline ends. CDR3 sequence: CASTPGGSPYNEQFF. DNA for the CDR3: TGCGCCAGCACCCCCGGCGGGTCCCCGTACAATGAGCAGTTCTTC.

This chain uses TRBV5-1 with TRBJ2-5; the match to TRBD2 covers 8 bases. The V segment lost 1 base and the J segment 6 bases; nucleotides outside the gene matches: 5. The length of the CDR3 is 14 residues. Germline CDR1 SGHRS, CDR2 YFSETQ. The CDR3 coding sequence is TGCGCCAGCAGCTTGTCGGGAGGGAGACAGACCCAGTACTTC. Its protein product is CASSLSGGRQTQYF.

The chain employs TRBV7-9 and TRBJ2-7, with 7 nucleotides matching TRBD2. V was clipped by 4 bases and J by 3 bases; unmatched bases: 12. The CDR3 runs to 16 residues. In germline, CDR1 is SEHNR, CDR2 FQNEAQ (reference sequence). CDR3 in DNA: TGTGCCAGCAGCTCGGGGGGAGGACTACGGAACTACGAGCAGTACTTC. Its translation: CASSSGGGLRNYEQYF.

The rearrangement links TRBV30 to TRBJ1-5; D remains unclear. The germline V and J ends were trimmed by 0 bases and 9 bases, with 12 bases remaining between them. CDR3 size: 13 residues. Germline CDR1 GTSNPN, CDR2 SVGIG (reference sequence). This chain's CDR3 is CAWSVTGLVPQHF. In nucleotides, the CDR3 is TGTGCCTGGAGTGTAACGGGGTTAGTGCCCCAGCATTTT.

The chain is built from TRBV11-2 and TRBJ2-3; D might be TRBD2 (6 bases). Trimming took 1 base from V and 6 from J, leaving 14 bases between them. CDR1 and CDR2 from the germline V gene are SGHAT and FQNNGV. There are 15 residues in the CDR3. Written as DNA, the CDR3 is TGTGCCAGCAGCTTAGGGGGAGGAAGGTGGGATACGCAGTATTTT. Its protein is CASSLGGGRWDTQYF.

This chain connects TRBV9 to TRBJ2-2, with 11 bases that match TRBD1. V was pared by 3 bases and J by 5 bases, with 9 bases of the junction left unmatched. Germline loops: CDR1 SGDLS, CDR2 YYNGEE. The CDR3 runs 17 residues. CDR3 coding DNA: TGTGCCAGCAGCGCCCCCGGGACAGGGGGTTTAACCGGGGAGCTGTTTTTT. It is translated as CASSAPGTGGLTGELFF.

Only a few counts were recorded for this clone. The chain combines TRBV5-6 with TRBJ2-1, with TRBD1 as a possible D gene (5 bases). Trimming took 4 bases from V and 8 from J, leaving 25 bases between them. CDR3 length: 17 amino acids. Per the germline V gene, CDR1 is SGHDT and CDR2 is YYEEEE. The CDR3 spells CASSPSPGPSTHHEQFF. The CDR3 coding sequence is TGTGCCAGCAGCCCGTCCCCAGGGCCGTCCACACACCATGAGCAGTTCTTC.

This sequence joins TRBV12-5 and TRBJ1-1; D uncertain. The germline V gene encodes CDR1 LGHNT and CDR2 FRNRAP. Trimming took off 4 bases at V and 6 bases at J, with 9 bases between the two ends. The CDR3 runs to 12 residues. CDR3 in DNA: TGTGCTAGTGGTTCTGACAAGGCTGAAGCTTTCTTT. As protein: CASGSDKAEAFF.

The rearrangement links TRBV30 to TRBJ1-5, with 9 bases matching TRBD1. J lost 6 bases, V lost 4 bases, and 13 bases had no gene match. CDR1 and CDR2 (germline): GTSNPN, SVGIG (reference sequence). The CDR3 covers 16 residues. The CDR3 DNA reads as TGTGCCTGGACCCGGGCGGACAGGGGCTTTGGTCAGCCCCAGCATTTT. Translated, it gives CAWTRADRGFGQPQHF.

The chain uses TRBV9 and TRBJ2-7, with D possibly matching TRBD1 (6 bases). Between the trimmed V and J ends, which lost 3 bases and 5 bases, there was a span of 15 bases. The CDR3 runs to 14 residues. CDR1 SGDLS and CDR2 YYNGEE come from the germline V gene. CDR3 DNA sequence: TGTGCCAGCAGCGGGGGACACCCCCTCGACGAGCAGTACTTC. This codes for CASSGGHPLDEQYF.

The V call is TRBV5-1, the J call TRBJ2-7, with D maybe TRBD2 (6 bases). In germline, CDR1 is SGHRS, CDR2 YFSETQ. The CDR3 totals 16 residues. V lost 0 bases to trimming and J lost 2 bases, with 15 bases between them. CDR3 coding DNA: TGCGCCAGCAGCTTGGAGCCTCGGGAGCCCCCCTACGAGCAGTACTTC. It is translated as CASSLEPREPPYEQYF. The full variable domain, its missing parts supplied by reference TRBV5-1 and TRBJ2-7, is KAGVTQTPRYLIKTRGQQVTLSCSPISGHRSVSWYQQTPGQGLQFLFEYFSETQRNKGNFPGRFSGRQFSNSRSEMNVSTLELGDSALYLCASSLEPREPPYEQYFGPGTRLTVT.

A remark on this clone: One junction end does not reproduce the germline sequence, and a read error may be involved. The chain is built from TRBV28 and TRBJ2-7, with TRBD2 identical over 7 bases. The V gene's germline CDR1 is MDHEN and CDR2 SYDVKM. The CDR3 covers 12 residues. The CDR3 loop is CASSFTAGAPLF. CDR3 DNA sequence: TGTGCCAGCAGTTTTACGGCGGGAGCGCCCCTATTC.

This clone was seen a handful of times. The J gene is TRBJ2-5, the V gene TRBV5-4; 7 bases are a match to TRBD1. J lost 2 bases, V lost 4 bases, and 2 bases had no gene match. Germline V gene lookup returns CDR1 SGHNT and CDR2 YYREEE (reference sequence). The CDR3 is made up of 13 amino acids. In DNA, the CDR3 is TGTGCCAGCAGCCCGGGACAGCAAGAGACCCAGTACTTC. Translated, it gives CASSPGQQETQYF. Full variable domain (missing parts from reference TRBV5-4 and TRBJ2-5): ETGVTQSPTHLIKTRGQQVTLRCSSQSGHNTVSWYQQALGQGPQFIFQYYREEENGRGNFPPRFSGLQFPNYSSELNVNALELDDSALYLCASSPGQQETQYFGPGTRLLVL.

This rearrangement joins TRBV14 to TRBJ1-6; a weak D match, TRBD1 (5 bases). CDR1 is SGHDN and CDR2 is FVKESK in the germline V gene. Trimming took 4 bases from V and 5 from J, leaving 12 bases between them. The CDR3 totals 15 residues. The CDR3 sequence: CASSPSRQNNSPLHF. CDR3 coding DNA: TGTGCCAGCAGCCCCTCCCGACAGAATAATTCACCCCTCCACTTT.